Detailed here is one TCR beta chain. Its antigen is still unknown. Since the CDR3 does not end with the conserved phenylalanine or tryptophan, this likely comes from a read error. These data originate in a study of tumor-infiltrating lymphocytes in primary liver carcinoma. Overall study context: The patients comprised men and women between the ages of 30 and 69 years.

The investigators made TCR beta cDNA from about 500 ng total RNA, using a constant-region primer. Three nested multiplex PCR rounds, a slightly modified ARM-PCR method, built the TCR beta libraries. TRBV1-TRBV30 forward primers paired with a C-beta reverse primer were used in the first two PCR rounds, which ran 9 to 10 cycles each. TCRdb processed the multiplex PCR reads anew with MiXCR; each CDR3 protein has one entry. The sample contains more than 85,000 distinct CDR3 sequences, roughly four fifths of which appear only once. From germline, CDR1 is SQVTM and CDR2 ANQGSEA. This CDR3 spans 15 amino acids. Trimming removed 3 bases at V and 5 bases at J, with 19 bases between. Unsorted bulk tissue (roughly 19-31 mg) underwent RNA and DNA co-extraction. Study-level results: The 250 largest clones made up significantly more of tumor than blood repertoires (p = 0.039).

The sequence derives from a man aged 35-49 years with primary liver carcinoma and hepatitis B virus infection. The sequenced sample was liver tumor tissue from sampling region 3. Subset denoted: tumor region T3, left-lateral pole. The chain couples TRBV29-1 to TRBJ1-1; TRBD1 is a possible D gene (6 bases). The CDR3 DNA sequence: TGCAGCGTTGACAGGGGATGGGGGATGAGGACTGAAGCTTTCTAT. This gives the protein CSVDRGWGMRTEAFY.